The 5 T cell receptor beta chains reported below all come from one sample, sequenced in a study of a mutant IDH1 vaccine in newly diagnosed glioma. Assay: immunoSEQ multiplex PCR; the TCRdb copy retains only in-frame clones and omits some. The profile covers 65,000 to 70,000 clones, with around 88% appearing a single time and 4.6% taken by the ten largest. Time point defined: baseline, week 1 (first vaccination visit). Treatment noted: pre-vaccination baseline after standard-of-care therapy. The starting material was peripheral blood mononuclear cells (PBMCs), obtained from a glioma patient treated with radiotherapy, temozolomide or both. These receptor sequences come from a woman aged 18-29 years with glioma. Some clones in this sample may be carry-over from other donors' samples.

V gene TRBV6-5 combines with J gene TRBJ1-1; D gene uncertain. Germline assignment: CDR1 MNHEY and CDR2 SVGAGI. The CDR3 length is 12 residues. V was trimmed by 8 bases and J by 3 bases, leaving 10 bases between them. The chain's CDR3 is CASWRVDTEAFF. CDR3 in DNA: TGTGCCAGCTGGCGGGTTGACACTGAAGCTTTCTTT.

CDR3 sequence reads: CASSFNRHEQYF. The CDR3 coding sequence is TGTGCCAGCAGCTTCAACAGGCACGAGCAGTACTTC. The V and J genes are TRBV7-2 and TRBJ2-7; D might be TRBD1 (5 bases). CDR1 is SGHTA, CDR2 FQGNSA, per germline. This CDR3 spans 12 amino acids. V gave up 3 bases and J gave up 5 bases, with 8 bases separating them.

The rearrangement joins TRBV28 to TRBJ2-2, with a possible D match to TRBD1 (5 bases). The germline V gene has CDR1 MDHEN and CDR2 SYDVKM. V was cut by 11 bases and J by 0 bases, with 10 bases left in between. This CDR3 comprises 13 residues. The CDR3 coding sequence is TGTGCCCTGGGGCAAACGAACACCGGGGAGCTGTTTTTT. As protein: CALGQTNTGELFF.

The CDR3 DNA is TGTGCCAGCAGCTTCGGACGACACTATGGCTACACCTTC. Protein: CASSFGRHYGYTF. The chain carries TRBV9 and TRBJ1-2, with no clear D. The CDR3 has 13 amino acids. Per the germline V gene, CDR1 is SGDLS and CDR2 is YYNGEE. V lost 4 bases to trimming and J lost 3 bases, with 10 bases between them. The full variable domain, its missing parts supplied by reference TRBV9 and TRBJ1-2, is DSGVTQTPKHLITATGQRVTLRCSPRSGDLSVYWYQQSLDQGLQFLIQYYNGEERAKGNILERFSAQQFPDLHSELNLSSLELGDSALYFCASSFGRHYGYTFGSGTRLTVV.

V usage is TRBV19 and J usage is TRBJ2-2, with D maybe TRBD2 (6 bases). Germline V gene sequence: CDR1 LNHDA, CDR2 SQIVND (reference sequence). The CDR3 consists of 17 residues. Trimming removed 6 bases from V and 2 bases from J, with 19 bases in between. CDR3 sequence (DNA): TGTGCCAGTAGGACCCTGCGGGGACGGAGCAACACCGGGGAGCTGTTTTTT. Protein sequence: CASRTLRGRSNTGELFF.